This T cell receptor (beta chain) was documented in a study of T cells after yellow fever vaccination. Across the whole study: Fractions of limited cellularity were prepared by means of SMART-Seq v4 Ultra Low Input.

Concerning this clonotype itself: The antigen remains unidentified.

The CDR3 loop spans 14 amino acids. V shed 7 bases, J shed 4 bases, and the junction held 4 bases outside the gene matches. Germline CDR1 and CDR2: ENHRY and SYGVKD. MiXCR was run by TCRdb on the 5' RACE reads, yielding one entry per CDR3 protein. The top ten clones hold around an eighth of a sample with roughly 500,000 distinct CDR3 sequences, roughly 21% of them seen once. Study-level results: The CD4 compartment and the CD8 compartment contained a small share of clonotypes in common. Compared with primary, the secondary response was weaker and peaked at day 5, not 15. FACS-sorted repertoires might harbor abundant contaminating clonotypes from the bulk population.

This receptor was taken from a young man who received the YFV17D yellow fever vaccine. The sequencing used PBMCs, collected 15 days after the yellow fever booster vaccination. The gene calls are TRBV10-3 and TRBJ2-2; 9 nucleotides align to TRBD1. CDR3 sequence reads: CAIMRQGGTGELFF. In DNA, the CDR3 is TGTGCCATCATGAGACAGGGGGGCACCGGGGAGCTGTTTTTT.